The present entry profiles one TCR beta chain with its context. Its target is not known. Naive CD8 cells lacked CD45RO, underwent positive selection for CCR7 and left out terminally differentiated effector memory CD45RA+ cells. Produced via immunoSEQ multiplex PCR; TCRdb's table is partial and in-frame only. The sample shows a few million clones, over 85% of them seen only once. The sample comes from a study of shared clonotypes between healthy human individuals. Germline lookup yields CDR1 MDHEN and CDR2 SYDVKM. V was clipped by 6 bases and J by 4 bases, with 12 bases between them. This CDR3 comprises 13 residues. Notes on the study in general: The expectation was that sequencing depth would affect clonotype sharing among donors.

The rearrangement links TRBV28 to TRBJ1-2; D remains ambiguous. The sample was naive CD8+ T cells from PBMCs. This TCR was recovered from a man between 18 and 35 years old in good health. Some clones in this sample may be carry-over from other donors' samples. DNA of the CDR3: TGTGCCAGCAGACACAAGGGAGGCTATGGCTACACCTTC. As protein: CASRHKGGYGYTF.